This is a list of T cell receptor beta chains from one sample in a study of persistence of HIV-infected CD4 T cells. No antigen has been identified for these receptors. Sequencing used immunoSEQ multiplex PCR; TCRdb keeps in-frame clones, though not all of them. The table lists more than 30,000 clones, roughly 82% of them singletons. The sample in question was CD4+ T cells sorted from PBMCs after roughly 18-hour stimulation, obtained from a patient who received antiretroviral therapy. Receptors were obtained from an adult woman with HIV who was CMV-seropositive. Each CDR3 is given with its conserved first and last residue. A D gene is named only where the DNA matches it firmly. The size field is filled for only some rows; it gives once, few, many or a size class.

D: NA; J: TRBJ2-6; size: NA; V: TRBV10-3; DNA: TGTGCCATCAGTGAGTCGGGACGAGGCTCTGGGGCCAACGTCCTGACCTTC; CDR3: CAISESGRGSGANVLTF
D: NA; J: TRBJ1-2; size: NA; V: TRBV10-3; DNA: TGTGCCACCAGTGCGGGACTGGTCAAAAACTATGGCTACACCTTC; CDR3: CATSAGLVKNYGYTF
D: NA; J: TRBJ1-2; size: NA; V: TRBV2; DNA: TGTGCCAGCAGAGACCGGGGCCCCCCGTCCTTC; CDR3: CASRDRGPPSF
D: NA; J: TRBJ1-2; size: NA; V: TRBV9; DNA: TGTGCCAGCAGCGGGGACTATGGCTACACCTTC; CDR3: CASSGDYGYTF
D: NA; J: TRBJ2-4; size: once; V: TRBV7-2; DNA: TGTGCCAGCAGCTTAGGGGTAGGGGGAAACATTCAGTACTTC; CDR3: CASSLGVGGNIQYF
D: NA; J: TRBJ2-4; size: NA; V: TRBV28; DNA: TGTGCCAACAGTTCGGCGGGCTCTGGGGTCAAAAACATTCAGTACTTC; CDR3: CANSSAGSGVKNIQYF
D: NA; J: TRBJ1-2; size: NA; V: TRBV10-3; DNA: TGTGCCATCAGTGAGAATGATGACTATGGCTACACCTTC; CDR3: CAISENDDYGYTF
D: NA; J: TRBJ2-6; size: few; V: TRBV2; DNA: TGTGCCAGCACGGGATTCCCGGGGGCCAACGTCCTGACTTTC; CDR3: CASTGFPGANVLTF
D: TRBD1; J: TRBJ2-3; size: NA; V: TRBV5-8; DNA: TGTGCCAGCAGCGGACGACAGGGTCGGACAGATACGCAGTATTTT; CDR3: CASSGRQGRTDTQYF
D: NA; J: TRBJ1-5; size: NA; V: TRBV27; DNA: TGTGCCAGCAGTTATGACGGGGGAATCAATCAGCCCCAGCATTTT; CDR3: CASSYDGGINQPQHF
D: TRBD1; J: TRBJ1-1; size: NA; V: TRBV5-5; DNA: TGTGCCAGCAGCCAACGACAGGGGACTGAAGCTTTCTTT; CDR3: CASSQRQGTEAFF
D: TRBD1; J: TRBJ1-6; size: NA; V: TRBV2; DNA: TGTGCCAGCAGGGTCGGGACAGGGAATTCACCCCTCCACTTT; CDR3: CASRVGTGNSPLHF
D: NA; J: TRBJ1-5; size: NA; V: TRBV5-1; DNA: TGCGCCAGCAGCTTGGGTGGGGGCCCAAAGCATTTT; CDR3: CASSLGGGPKHF
D: TRBD1; J: TRBJ2-1; size: NA; V: TRBV19; DNA: TGTGCCAGTAGTATGGGACAGGGGACTAGAAATGAGCAGTTCTTC; CDR3: CASSMGQGTRNEQFF
D: TRBD2; J: TRBJ2-1; size: NA; V: TRBV20-1; DNA: TGCAAAAGCGGGGGGTACAATGAGCAGTTCTTC; CDR3: CKSGGYNEQFF
D: TRBD1; J: TRBJ1-2; size: NA; V: TRBV11-3; DNA: TGTGCCAGCAGCTCGACTTTAACAGGGGGCGCGAACTATGGCTACACCTTC; CDR3: CASSSTLTGGANYGYTF
D: TRBD1; J: TRBJ2-3; size: NA; V: TRBV30; DNA: TGTGCCTGGAGCCCCGGGACAGGGCGCACAGATACGCAGTATTTT; CDR3: CAWSPGTGRTDTQYF
D: TRBD1; J: TRBJ2-5; size: NA; V: TRBV18; DNA: TGTGCCAGCTCACCGGGTTGGGACAGGGGGCAAGAGACCCAGTACTTC; CDR3: CASSPGWDRGQETQYF
D: NA; J: TRBJ1-1; size: NA; V: TRBV9; DNA: TGTGCCAGCAGCGTAGGAGGTACAAACACTGAAGCTTTCTTT; CDR3: CASSVGGTNTEAFF
D: NA; J: TRBJ2-7; size: few; V: TRBV5-6; DNA: TGTGCCAGCACCTTGCGGGACCGAAACTCCTACGAGCAGTACTTC; CDR3: CASTLRDRNSYEQYF
D: NA; J: TRBJ1-5; size: NA; V: TRBV15; DNA: TGTGCCACCAGGCCTGTAGGGGGGGCTGAGCAGCCCCAGCATTTT; CDR3: CATRPVGGAEQPQHF
D: TRBD1; J: TRBJ2-7; size: NA; V: TRBV6-5; DNA: TGTGCCAGCTCCGGGACAGGGTTTTACGAGCAGTACTTC; CDR3: CASSGTGFYEQYF
D: TRBD2; J: TRBJ2-2; size: NA; V: TRBV19; DNA: TGTGCCAGTAGTAGGGCTAGCGGGAGTGGCGTTTACACCGGGGAGCTGTTTTTT; CDR3: CASSRASGSGVYTGELFF
D: NA; J: TRBJ2-7; size: NA; V: TRBV2; DNA: TGTGCCAGCAGGGACAGTTACGAGCAGTACTTC; CDR3: CASRDSYEQYF
D: NA; J: TRBJ2-3; size: NA; V: TRBV2; DNA: TGTGCCAGCAGTGTCGGGAATACGCAGTATTTT; CDR3: CASSVGNTQYF
D: NA; J: TRBJ1-1; size: NA; V: TRBV2; DNA: TGTGCCAGCATCCTTCCGACAGCATGGAACACTGAAGCTTTCTTT; CDR3: CASILPTAWNTEAFF
D: NA; J: TRBJ2-2; size: NA; V: TRBV2; DNA: TGTGCCAGCAGCTCTCCTAATCCTGTCTCGAACACCGGGGAGCTGTTTTTT; CDR3: CASSSPNPVSNTGELFF
D: NA; J: TRBJ2-7; size: NA; V: TRBV7-9; DNA: TGTGCCAGCAGCTTAGAGGGCCAGGGAGCGCCTGTAAGGCACTTC; CDR3: CASSLEGQGAPVRHF
D: NA; J: TRBJ1-5; size: NA; V: TRBV30; DNA: TGTGCCTGGAACAGGGAAGTATCTCAGCCCCAGCATTTT; CDR3: CAWNREVSQPQHF
D: NA; J: TRBJ2-7; size: NA; V: TRBV7-2; DNA: TGTGCCAGCAGCACGGGGCCTTCTATCTACGAGCAGTACTTC; CDR3: CASSTGPSIYEQYF
D: TRBD1; J: TRBJ1-2; size: NA; V: TRBV10-3; DNA: TGTGCCATCAGTGAGATACCGGGACAGGGGGCGATTGGCTACACCTTC; CDR3: CAISEIPGQGAIGYTF
D: TRBD1; J: TRBJ1-4; size: NA; V: TRBV15; DNA: TGTGCCACCAGCAGACAGGGGGAAACTAATGAAAAACTGTTTTTT; CDR3: CATSRQGETNEKLFF
D: NA; J: TRBJ2-7; size: NA; V: TRBV5-1; DNA: TGCGCCAGCAGCTTGGATAGGAGGGAGCAGTACTTC; CDR3: CASSLDRREQYF
D: NA; J: TRBJ1-6; size: NA; V: TRBV7-3; DNA: TGTGCCAGCAGCTTAAATCCAGGGGAAAATTCACCCCTCCACTTT; CDR3: CASSLNPGENSPLHF
D: TRBD1; J: TRBJ2-3; size: NA; V: TRBV6-1; DNA: TGTGCCAGCAGTACAGGGGGAGATACGCAGTATTTT; CDR3: CASSTGGDTQYF
D: NA; J: TRBJ1-5; size: few; V: TRBV6-5; DNA: TGTGCCAGCAGTTACTCTCAGGGGAGTCAGCCCCAGCATTTT; CDR3: CASSYSQGSQPQHF
D: TRBD2; J: TRBJ2-3; size: NA; V: TRBV7-2; DNA: TGTGCCAGCAGCCCAAAAGGTCGGGGGGGGCGGGATACGCAGTATTTT; CDR3: CASSPKGRGGRDTQYF
D: TRBD1; J: TRBJ2-1; size: NA; V: TRBV7-3; DNA: TGTGCCAGCAGCTTAGACAGGGTCTCCTACAATGAGCAGTTCTTC; CDR3: CASSLDRVSYNEQFF
D: NA; J: TRBJ2-6; size: NA; V: TRBV7-3; DNA: TGTGCCAGCAGCTCAGGGAACTCTGGGGCCAACGTCCTGACTTTC; CDR3: CASSSGNSGANVLTF
D: NA; J: TRBJ2-1; size: NA; V: TRBV28; DNA: TGTGCCAGCAGTTTATCCCCCACGGAAGCGACCGATGAGCAGTTCTTC; CDR3: CASSLSPTEATDEQFF
D: NA; J: TRBJ1-1; size: NA; V: TRBV11-3; DNA: TGTGCCAGCAGCTTAGAAGAGAACACTGAAGCTTTCTTT; CDR3: CASSLEENTEAFF
D: TRBD2; J: TRBJ2-1; size: NA; V: TRBV19; DNA: TGTGCCAGTACTCAACGGACTAGCGGGAGGGTCCTGACGAATGAGCAGTTCTTC; CDR3: CASTQRTSGRVLTNEQFF
D: NA; J: TRBJ2-1; size: few; V: TRBV14; DNA: TGTGCCAGCAGCCGAACCTGGGGGGAGCAGTTCTTC; CDR3: CASSRTWGEQFF
D: NA; J: TRBJ2-7; size: NA; V: TRBV2; DNA: TGTGCCAGCAGTGGCAAGGAGCAGTACTTC; CDR3: CASSGKEQYF
D: NA; J: TRBJ2-5; size: NA; V: TRBV30; DNA: TGTGCCTGGGATGAAACGGGACTTCCCTTCGAGACCCAGTACTTC; CDR3: CAWDETGLPFETQYF
D: TRBD1; J: TRBJ1-2; size: NA; V: TRBV5-1; DNA: TGCGCCAGCAGCTCTTCAGGGGGCTCTGGCTACACCTTC; CDR3: CASSSSGGSGYTF
D: TRBD1; J: TRBJ1-6; size: NA; V: TRBV5-1; DNA: TGCGCCAGCAGCCTCGATCGACAGGGAGGTAATTCACCCCTCCACTTT; CDR3: CASSLDRQGGNSPLHF
D: TRBD1; J: TRBJ1-4; size: NA; V: TRBV2; DNA: TGTGCCAGCATCCGGGGACAGGGGGTTGAAAAACTGTTTTTT; CDR3: CASIRGQGVEKLFF
D: NA; J: TRBJ1-6; size: NA; V: TRBV27; DNA: TGTGCCAGCGCGACAGATAATAATTCACCCCTCCACTTT; CDR3: CASATDNNSPLHF
D: TRBD1; J: TRBJ2-1; size: NA; V: TRBV9; DNA: TGTGCCAGCAGCGTAAGACAGGGGAGCGGTGAGCAGTTCTTC; CDR3: CASSVRQGSGEQFF
D: NA; J: TRBJ2-1; size: NA; V: TRBV15; DNA: TGTGCCACCAGCCGCGATAATGAGCAGTTCTTC; CDR3: CATSRDNEQFF
D: NA; J: TRBJ1-2; size: NA; V: TRBV19; DNA: TGTGCCAGTAGTTCCAGGGTCCTCACCGGGGGGGATGGCTACACCTTC; CDR3: CASSSRVLTGGDGYTF
D: NA; J: TRBJ2-5; size: medium-sized; V: TRBV7-9; DNA: TGTGCCAGCAGCAAAGGGACCACCTCCGGGGAGACCCAGTACTTC; CDR3: CASSKGTTSGETQYF
D: NA; J: TRBJ2-6; size: NA; V: TRBV6-5; DNA: TGTGCCAGCCGGCGGGGTGCTGGGGCCAACGTCCTGACTTTC; CDR3: CASRRGAGANVLTF
D: TRBD1; J: TRBJ2-3; size: NA; V: TRBV14; DNA: TGTGCCAGCAGCCCGACAGGGGGCGGAGGGGGGACGCAGTATTTT; CDR3: CASSPTGGGGGTQYF
D: NA; J: TRBJ2-2; size: once; V: TRBV9; DNA: TGTGCCAGCAGCAGTTCAACGAACACCGGGGAGCTGTTTTTT; CDR3: CASSSSTNTGELFF
D: TRBD1; J: TRBJ2-7; size: NA; V: TRBV6-5; DNA: TGTGCCAGCAGTTCCGGACAGGGGTCATACGAGCAGTACTTC; CDR3: CASSSGQGSYEQYF
D: TRBD2; J: TRBJ2-3; size: NA; V: TRBV28; DNA: TGTGCCAGCTCCCTCGGGGGGAGTACAGATACGCAGTATTTT; CDR3: CASSLGGSTDTQYF
D: NA; J: TRBJ1-1; size: NA; V: TRBV10-2; DNA: TGCGCCAGCCGGGGGATGAACACTGAAGCTTTCTTT; CDR3: CASRGMNTEAFF